The rows below give T cell receptor beta chains drawn from one sample of a study of blood T cell repertoires in COVID-19. Assay: immunoSEQ multiplex PCR; the TCRdb copy retains only in-frame clones and omits some. The sample holds approximately 380,000 clones, 85% seen once. The sample taken for sequencing was peripheral blood. The receptors come from a woman aged 18-29 years with acute or convalescent COVID-19. Both conserved end residues are part of each CDR3. The order of the fields is V gene, CDR3 protein.

V: TRBV27; CDR3: CASKCQVSRNTEAFF
V: TRBV3-1/TRBV3-2; CDR3: CATSMGPGPLRYTF
V: TRBV28; CDR3: CASSGPRTGHYGYTF
V: TRBV27; CDR3: CASSLSVGGRDEQFF
V: TRBV10-3; CDR3: CAISEGTGDNEKLFF
V: TRBV28; CDR3: CASIQNRGSSYNEQFF
V: TRBV18; CDR3: CASSPPGTGPNEKLFF
V: TRBV19; CDR3: CASTRPQQGANTEAFF
V: TRBV15; CDR3: CATSREDLFGGLSNQPQHF
V: TRBV19; CDR3: CASSIGDQPQHF
V: TRBV4-2; CDR3: CASKWELDKNIQYF
V: TRBV5-4; CDR3: CASSLVRDEQYF
V: TRBV11-2; CDR3: CASSLFLVSFQETQYF
V: TRBV6-5; CDR3: CASGLGNPTDTQYF
V: TRBV4-1; CDR3: CASSQDSSSGNTIYF
V: TRBV27; CDR3: CASSFNRGRQAFF
V: TRBV5-1; CDR3: CASSPQGAAAKNIQYF
V: TRBV2; CDR3: CASRQGFNQPQHF
V: TRBV7-9; CDR3: CASSIGTASVGELFF
V: TRBV7-8; CDR3: CASSLNQGQETQYF
V: TRBV7-9; CDR3: CASSLRQGSGANVLTF
V: TRBV3-1/TRBV3-2; CDR3: CASSPFSGNIYYNEQFF
V: TRBV28; CDR3: CASSSRTGQTTF